This TCR beta chain was retrieved from a study of T-cell reconstitution after alpha-beta-depleted transplantation in children. TCRbeta library preparation incorporated unique molecular identifiers. TCRdb redid the calling of the PCR reads with MiXCR, one entry per CDR3 protein. The repertoire holds about 540,000 distinct CDR3 sequences, with 15% to 20% as singletons. The material sequenced was PBMCs from the stem cell graft donor, taken from the stem cell graft. The receptor's source is a human donor who donated a stem cell graft to a child with acute lymphoblastic leukemia.

The CDR3 loop is CASSLGQVQETQYF. In DNA, the CDR3 is TGTGCCAGCAGCTTGGGACAGGTACAAGAGACCCAGTACTTC. The chain recombines TRBV7-9 with TRBJ2-5; 8 bases fit TRBD1. Germline V gene data show CDR1 as SEHNR and CDR2 as FQNEAQ (reference sequence). CDR3 length equals 14 residues. Germline trimming cut 3 bases from V and 2 bases from J; bases unmatched to any gene: 2.